A single sample is the source of the 11 T cell receptor beta chains below, sequenced in a study of cytomegalovirus exposure and HLA in healthy donors. The study ran its PCR with 60 Vbeta and 13 Jbeta primers. Here immunoSEQ multiplex PCR was the method, and the copy in TCRdb shows in-frame clones only, minus some. The sample yields about 120,000 clones, around 73% seen once. Sequencing input: PBMCs. These receptors all stem from a female donor in good health and CMV-seronegative.

This clone was seen a few times. Here the CDR3 reads CASSQDRRASGSRNEQFF. The CDR3, as DNA: TGTGCCAGCAGCCAAGATCGGCGCGCCTCTGGGTCGAGGAATGAGCAGTTCTTC. The chain uses TRBV4-2 and TRBJ2-1; D gene unclear. Germline lookup yields CDR1 LGHNA and CDR2 YNFKEQ. The CDR3 is made up of 18 amino acids. The V end was cut by 0 bases, the J end by 7 bases, with 22 bases between.

The rearrangement links TRBV11-2 to TRBJ2-1, with D perhaps matching TRBD1 (6 bases). CDR3 size: 15 residues. The germline V gene has CDR1 SGHAT and CDR2 FQNNGV. Trimming removed 3 bases from V and 6 bases from J, with 15 bases in between. CDR3 nucleotide sequence: TGTGCCAGCAGCTTTCGACAGGCGGAAGGCAATGAGCAGTTCTTC. Translation gives CASSFRQAEGNEQFF.

This chain links TRBV7-2 with TRBJ2-5; TRBD2 might be the D (5 bases). This CDR3 region has 13 residues. Trimming pared 1 base from V and 5 bases from J, leaving 8 bases between. CDR1 SGHTA and CDR2 FQGNSA come from the germline V gene. DNA of the CDR3: TGTGCCAGCAGCTTAGGAGGGTTGGAGACCCAGTACTTC. Amino acids: CASSLGGLETQYF.

This clone came up a few times. The rearrangement joins TRBV7-9 to TRBJ2-5; the D is unclear. CDR1 is SEHNR, CDR2 FQNEAQ, per germline (reference sequence). The CDR3 consists of 13 residues. V lost 2 bases, J lost 3 bases, and 7 bases lay in between. The CDR3 DNA reads as TGTGCCAGCAGCTTACCCCCAAAAGAGACCCAGTACTTC. Its translation is CASSLPPKETQYF.

V is TRBV6-4 and J is TRBJ1-1; D gene unclear. Germline V lookup: CDR1 MRHNA, CDR2 SNTAGT. The CDR3 sequence is 13 residues long. Deletions cut 0 bases from V and 5 bases from J, with 7 bases between. The chain's CDR3 is CASSDSERTEAFF. The DNA of the CDR3 is TGTGCCAGCAGTGACTCCGAGCGGACTGAAGCTTTCTTT.

This clone was seen a handful of times. The chain combines TRBV2 with TRBJ1-3, with D possibly TRBD1 on 5 matching bases. V gave up 5 bases and J gave up 2 bases, with 10 bases separating them. The CDR3 consists of 14 residues. Germline lookup yields CDR1 SNHLY and CDR2 FYNNEI. Here the CDR3 DNA reads TGTGCCAGCAGTTCGGGAGGGGCTGGAAACACCATATATTTT. Translation: CASSSGGAGNTIYF.

The V call is TRBV5-1, the J call TRBJ2-7, with 11 bases lining up with TRBD1. V was clipped by 0 bases and J by 9 bases; unmatched bases: 8. Germline V gene data show CDR1 as SGHRS and CDR2 as YFSETQ. The CDR3 runs 15 residues. The CDR3 here is CASSLEGTGGDAQYF. DNA of the CDR3: TGCGCCAGCAGCTTGGAGGGGACAGGGGGGGATGCGCAGTACTTC.

V gene TRBV11-3 combines with J gene TRBJ2-3, with TRBD1 matching over 7 bases. The CDR3 length is 15 residues. The V gene end was trimmed by 5 bases and the J gene end by 0 bases; junction bases not matched to a gene: 5. The germline V gene has CDR1 SGHNT and CDR2 YENEEA. The CDR3 DNA reads TGTGCCAGCAGCCAGTCGACAGGGAGCACAGATACGCAGTATTTT. Translated, it gives CASSQSTGSTDTQYF. The variable domain in full, completed from reference TRBV11-3 and TRBJ2-3, reads EAGVVQSPRYKIIEKKQPVAFWCNPISGHNTLYWYLQNLGQGPELLIRYENEEAVDDSQLPKDRFSAERLKGVDSTLKIQPAELGDSAVYLCASSQSTGSTDTQYFGPGTRLTVL.

The CDR3 reads CASSLTAQGSGELFF. For the CDR3, the DNA is TGTGCCAGCAGTTTAACGGCCCAGGGTAGCGGGGAGCTGTTTTTT. This chain uses TRBV28 with TRBJ2-2, with D perhaps TRBD1 (5 bases). The CDR3 spans 15 residues. Trimming shortened V by 2 bases and J by 7 bases, and 14 bases separated the two germline ends. Germline assignment: CDR1 MDHEN and CDR2 SYDVKM.

The chain recombines TRBV30 with TRBJ1-5; no firm D call. The CDR3 totals 15 residues. Germline CDR1 is GTSNPN and CDR2 is SVGIG (reference sequence). Trimming left V 2 bases short and J 0 bases short, with 11 bases between. The CDR3 here is CAWSQGGNSNQPQHF. CDR3 DNA: TGTGCCTGGAGTCAAGGAGGCAATAGCAATCAGCCCCAGCATTTT.

CDR3: CASSQDKVLGAFF. The CDR3 DNA is TGCGCCAGCAGCCAAGACAAAGTACTCGGAGCTTTCTTT. The chain has TRBV4-3 and TRBJ1-1; D remains ambiguous. CDR3 size: 13 residues. Germline V lookup: CDR1 LGHNA, CDR2 YSLEER. V was trimmed by 0 bases and J by 10 bases, leaving 12 bases between them.